These T cell receptor beta chains were read from a single sample in a study of blood T cell repertoires in COVID-19. The table came from immunoSEQ multiplex PCR; TCRdb's copy has only in-frame clones and leaves some out. The table lists 140,000 or so clones, over 80% of them singletons, with around 1.7% in the top ten. The sample taken for sequencing was peripheral blood. Receptors were obtained from a woman in her forties or fifties with acute or convalescent COVID-19. Each CDR3 is given with its conserved first and last residue. The D gene is left open where the match is weak. Size is stated for part of the rows, as once, few or many counts, or as a class when the clone is expanded.

v_call: TRBV6-5; j_call: TRBJ2-7; clone_size: .; d_call: TRBD2; cdr3_aa: CASSYSTSGSSYEQYF; cdr3_nt: TGTGCCAGCAGTTACTCAACTAGCGGGAGCTCCTACGAGCAGTACTTC
v_call: TRBV5-1; j_call: TRBJ1-1; clone_size: .; d_call: .; cdr3_aa: CASSRDAANTGTEAFF; cdr3_nt: TGCGCCAGCAGCCGCGATGCAGCTAATACAGGCACTGAAGCTTTCTTT
v_call: TRBV5-6; j_call: TRBJ2-3; clone_size: .; d_call: TRBD2; cdr3_aa: CASSLPAGTTDTQYF; cdr3_nt: TGTGCCAGCAGCTTACCAGCGGGAACCACAGATACGCAGTATTTT
v_call: TRBV18; j_call: TRBJ1-3; clone_size: few; d_call: .; cdr3_aa: CASSEGNTIYF; cdr3_nt: TGTGCCAGCTCAGAGGGAAACACCATATATTTT
v_call: TRBV6-5; j_call: TRBJ2-1; clone_size: .; d_call: TRBD2; cdr3_aa: CASSSPGGRAEQFF; cdr3_nt: TGTGCCAGCAGTTCCCCGGGCGGGAGGGCTGAGCAGTTCTTC
v_call: TRBV5-6; j_call: TRBJ1-2; clone_size: .; d_call: .; cdr3_aa: CASSLAGYGYTF; cdr3_nt: TGTGCCAGCAGCTTGGCGGGCTATGGCTACACCTTC
v_call: TRBV11-3; j_call: TRBJ2-2; clone_size: .; d_call: .; cdr3_aa: CASSSHRVGELFF; cdr3_nt: TGTGCCAGCAGCTCCCACAGGGTTGGGGAGCTGTTTTTT
v_call: TRBV4-2; j_call: TRBJ1-2; clone_size: .; d_call: TRBD1; cdr3_aa: CASSQNRDRGVYGYTF; cdr3_nt: TGTGCCAGCAGCCAAAATAGGGACAGGGGCGTGTATGGCTACACCTTC
v_call: TRBV3-1/TRBV3-2; j_call: TRBJ1-6; clone_size: .; d_call: .; cdr3_aa: CASSQDGSNSPLHF; cdr3_nt: TGTGCCAGCAGCCAAGACGGGTCCAATTCACCCCTCCACTTT
v_call: TRBV11-1; j_call: TRBJ2-4; clone_size: .; d_call: .; cdr3_aa: CASSLAFRGAKNIQYF; cdr3_nt: TGTGCCAGCAGCTTAGCGTTTCGGGGGGCCAAAAACATTCAGTACTTC
v_call: TRBV28; j_call: TRBJ1-2; clone_size: .; d_call: .; cdr3_aa: CASLTANLGYTF; cdr3_nt: TGTGCCAGTTTGACAGCTAACCTTGGCTACACCTTC
v_call: TRBV11-2; j_call: TRBJ2-1; clone_size: .; d_call: .; cdr3_aa: CASSSVSGPINEQFF; cdr3_nt: TGTGCCAGCAGCTCTGTCAGCGGACCTATCAATGAGCAGTTCTTC
v_call: TRBV30; j_call: TRBJ1-6; clone_size: .; d_call: .; cdr3_aa: CAWSVVEGSPLHF; cdr3_nt: TGTGCCTGGAGTGTAGTGGAGGGCTCACCCCTCCACTTT
v_call: TRBV10-3; j_call: TRBJ1-4; clone_size: .; d_call: TRBD1; cdr3_aa: CAINPGQGAPGKLFF; cdr3_nt: TGTGCCATAAATCCGGGACAGGGGGCGCCTGGAAAACTGTTTTTT
v_call: TRBV4-1; j_call: TRBJ1-1; clone_size: once; d_call: .; cdr3_aa: CASSQGVEAFF; cdr3_nt: TGCGCCAGCAGCCAAGGAGTGGAAGCTTTCTTT
v_call: TRBV10-2; j_call: TRBJ2-1; clone_size: .; d_call: .; cdr3_aa: CASSGSSSYNEQFF; cdr3_nt: TGCGCCAGCAGCGGGTCGAGCTCCTACAATGAGCAGTTCTTC
v_call: TRBV4-1; j_call: TRBJ1-6; clone_size: few; d_call: TRBD1; cdr3_aa: CASSQGTGGADYNSPLHF; cdr3_nt: TGCGCCAGCAGCCAAGGGACAGGGGGCGCCGACTATAATTCACCCCTCCACTTT
v_call: TRBV19; j_call: TRBJ2-7; clone_size: .; d_call: TRBD2; cdr3_aa: CASSILAGSSYEQYF; cdr3_nt: TGTGCCAGTAGTATCCTAGCGGGAAGCTCCTACGAGCAGTACTTC
v_call: TRBV7-8; j_call: TRBJ1-2; clone_size: .; d_call: TRBD1; cdr3_aa: CASSLGGQGTNYGYTF; cdr3_nt: TGTGCCAGCAGCTTAGGGGGACAGGGGACTAACTATGGCTACACCTTC
v_call: TRBV19; j_call: TRBJ1-2; clone_size: once; d_call: .; cdr3_aa: CASSSPGVSGYTF; cdr3_nt: TGTGCCAGTAGTAGTCCAGGGGTGAGTGGCTACACCTTC
v_call: TRBV29-1; j_call: TRBJ2-7; clone_size: .; d_call: .; cdr3_aa: CSVVPYWTITYEQYF; cdr3_nt: TGCAGCGTTGTCCCTTATTGGACAATCACCTACGAGCAGTACTTC
v_call: TRBV2; j_call: TRBJ2-1; clone_size: .; d_call: TRBD1; cdr3_aa: CASPGQGVDEQFF; cdr3_nt: TGTGCCAGCCCGGGACAGGGAGTCGATGAGCAGTTCTTC
v_call: TRBV7-3; j_call: TRBJ2-3; clone_size: .; d_call: TRBD2; cdr3_aa: CASSPLLAGPTDTQYF; cdr3_nt: TGTGCCAGCAGCCCTCTACTAGCGGGGCCCACAGATACGCAGTATTTT
v_call: TRBV10-2; j_call: TRBJ2-7; clone_size: .; d_call: .; cdr3_aa: CASGRGHYEQYF; cdr3_nt: TGCGCCAGTGGGAGAGGCCACTACGAGCAGTACTTC
v_call: TRBV28; j_call: TRBJ1-2; clone_size: .; d_call: .; cdr3_aa: CASYPGAYYGYTF; cdr3_nt: TGTGCCAGCTATCCAGGGGCCTACTATGGCTACACCTTC
v_call: TRBV4-1; j_call: TRBJ2-7; clone_size: .; d_call: TRBD2; cdr3_aa: CASSPWGTSGELYEQYF; cdr3_nt: TGCGCCAGCAGCCCTTGGGGGACTAGCGGGGAACTCTACGAGCAGTACTTC
v_call: TRBV27; j_call: TRBJ1-1; clone_size: .; d_call: .; cdr3_aa: CASNNWAGNTEAFF; cdr3_nt: TGTGCCAGCAATAATTGGGCGGGGAACACTGAAGCTTTCTTT
v_call: TRBV5-1; j_call: TRBJ2-7; clone_size: .; d_call: .; cdr3_aa: CASSLAVLSYEQYF; cdr3_nt: TGCGCCAGCAGCTTGGCCGTCCTCTCCTACGAGCAGTACTTC
v_call: TRBV12-5; j_call: TRBJ2-7; clone_size: .; d_call: TRBD1; cdr3_aa: CASGLEPGQGYEQYF; cdr3_nt: TGTGCTAGTGGTTTAGAGCCGGGACAGGGATACGAGCAGTACTTC
v_call: TRBV27; j_call: TRBJ2-7; clone_size: .; d_call: .; cdr3_aa: CASSYSGRVHEQYF; cdr3_nt: TGTGCCAGCAGTTACTCCGGCAGGGTCCACGAGCAGTACTTC
v_call: TRBV29-1; j_call: TRBJ1-1; clone_size: .; d_call: .; cdr3_aa: CSVETGTNTEAFF; cdr3_nt: TGCAGCGTTGAGACAGGAACTAACACTGAAGCTTTCTTT
v_call: TRBV5-1; j_call: TRBJ1-1; clone_size: .; d_call: TRBD1; cdr3_aa: CASSPGQGATMNTEAFF; cdr3_nt: TGCGCCAGCAGCCCGGGACAGGGGGCGACCATGAACACTGAAGCTTTCTTT
v_call: TRBV25-1; j_call: TRBJ1-2; clone_size: .; d_call: .; cdr3_aa: CASSGLTETGYTF; cdr3_nt: TGTGCCAGCAGTGGTCTGACAGAAACAGGCTACACCTTC
v_call: TRBV6-5; j_call: TRBJ2-3; clone_size: .; d_call: .; cdr3_aa: CASRHGVTDTQYF; cdr3_nt: TGTGCCAGCAGGCACGGGGTAACAGATACGCAGTATTTT
v_call: TRBV19; j_call: TRBJ1-5; clone_size: .; d_call: TRBD1; cdr3_aa: CASIRTPGQRDQPQHF; cdr3_nt: TGTGCCAGTATCAGAACCCCGGGACAGAGAGATCAGCCCCAGCATTTT
v_call: TRBV10-1; j_call: TRBJ2-5; clone_size: .; d_call: TRBD1; cdr3_aa: CASSEGRGRGETQYF; cdr3_nt: TGCGCCAGCAGTGAGGGCAGGGGGCGCGGAGAGACCCAGTACTTC
v_call: TRBV13; j_call: TRBJ2-1; clone_size: many; d_call: .; cdr3_aa: CASSPRLVYNEQFF; cdr3_nt: TGTGCCAGCAGCCCCCGACTAGTCTACAATGAGCAGTTCTTC
v_call: TRBV7-9; j_call: TRBJ1-1; clone_size: .; d_call: .; cdr3_aa: CASSLKSAFF; cdr3_nt: TGTGCCAGCAGCTTAAAGAGTGCTTTCTTT
v_call: TRBV6-2/TRBV6-3; j_call: TRBJ2-4; clone_size: .; d_call: TRBD2; cdr3_aa: CASSRLAAVQYF; cdr3_nt: TGTGCCAGCAGCCGACTAGCGGCAGTTCAGTACTTC
v_call: TRBV3-1/TRBV3-2; j_call: TRBJ1-3; clone_size: few; d_call: .; cdr3_aa: CASSRPRRNSGNTIYF; cdr3_nt: TGTGCCAGCAGCCGACCTAGGCGGAACTCTGGAAACACCATATATTTT
v_call: TRBV5-4; j_call: TRBJ2-7; clone_size: .; d_call: .; cdr3_aa: CASSATSSAGYEQYF; cdr3_nt: TGTGCCAGCAGCGCAACGTCTAGCGCGGGTTACGAGCAGTACTTC
v_call: TRBV7-6; j_call: TRBJ2-1; clone_size: .; d_call: .; cdr3_aa: CASSPHQGGNEQFF; cdr3_nt: TGTGCCAGCAGCCCGCACCAGGGGGGCAATGAGCAGTTCTTC
v_call: TRBV1; j_call: TRBJ1-5; clone_size: .; d_call: .; cdr3_aa: CTSCGRESRFQPQHF; cdr3_nt: TGCACCAGCTGCGGCAGGGAAAGTCGATTTCAGCCCCAGCATTTT
v_call: TRBV6-5; j_call: TRBJ2-7; clone_size: .; d_call: TRBD1; cdr3_aa: CASRPRDSRYEQYF; cdr3_nt: TGTGCCAGCAGGCCTCGGGACAGCCGCTACGAGCAGTACTTC
v_call: TRBV27; j_call: TRBJ2-2; clone_size: once; d_call: .; cdr3_aa: CASSLAVPGELFF; cdr3_nt: TGTGCCAGCAGTTTGGCCGTCCCCGGGGAGCTGTTTTTT
v_call: TRBV30; j_call: TRBJ1-1; clone_size: .; d_call: .; cdr3_aa: CAWSVRYLGGRKDTEAFF; cdr3_nt: TGTGCCTGGAGTGTACGGTATTTGGGGGGGCGCAAGGACACTGAAGCTTTCTTT
v_call: TRBV12-3/TRBV12-4; j_call: TRBJ1-1; clone_size: .; d_call: .; cdr3_aa: CASSSMSPEAFF; cdr3_nt: TGTGCCAGCAGTTCTATGTCCCCTGAAGCTTTCTTT
v_call: TRBV5-1; j_call: TRBJ1-2; clone_size: .; d_call: TRBD1; cdr3_aa: CASSSGTGNRYGYTF; cdr3_nt: TGCGCCAGCAGCTCAGGGACAGGGAATCGCTATGGCTACACCTTC
v_call: TRBV19; j_call: TRBJ1-1; clone_size: .; d_call: .; cdr3_aa: CASSISEGNAYTEAFF; cdr3_nt: TGTGCCAGTAGTATATCGGAGGGGAACGCGTACACTGAAGCTTTCTTT
v_call: TRBV6-5; j_call: TRBJ2-7; clone_size: .; d_call: .; cdr3_aa: CKGGRFTPPQYEQYF; cdr3_nt: TGTAAGGGGGGGCGTTTTACCCCTCCCCAATACGAGCAGTACTTC
v_call: TRBV7-9; j_call: TRBJ2-4; clone_size: .; d_call: TRBD1; cdr3_aa: CASSLGAGGLAKNIQYF; cdr3_nt: TGTGCCAGCAGCTTAGGAGCAGGGGGCCTAGCCAAAAACATTCAGTACTTC
v_call: TRBV11-2; j_call: TRBJ2-7; clone_size: .; d_call: .; cdr3_aa: CASSPAYEQYF; cdr3_nt: TGTGCCAGCAGCCCCGCCTACGAGCAGTACTTC
v_call: TRBV2; j_call: TRBJ1-6; clone_size: .; d_call: .; cdr3_aa: CASMYQGYNSPLHF; cdr3_nt: TGTGCCAGCATGTATCAGGGTTATAATTCACCCCTCCACTTT
v_call: TRBV2; j_call: TRBJ1-1; clone_size: .; d_call: TRBD1; cdr3_aa: CASRTGGFEAFF; cdr3_nt: TGTGCCAGCAGGACAGGGGGATTTGAAGCTTTCTTT
v_call: TRBV24-1; j_call: TRBJ2-1; clone_size: .; d_call: TRBD2; cdr3_aa: CATSWSGTQTNEQFF; cdr3_nt: TGTGCCACCAGTTGGAGCGGGACTCAAACTAATGAGCAGTTCTTC
v_call: TRBV9; j_call: TRBJ1-3; clone_size: .; d_call: .; cdr3_aa: CASSVVGGVSGNTIYF; cdr3_nt: TGTGCCAGCAGCGTAGTGGGGGGGGTCTCTGGAAACACCATATATTTT
v_call: TRBV6-1; j_call: TRBJ1-2; clone_size: few; d_call: TRBD1; cdr3_aa: CASSEGQGAGGYTF; cdr3_nt: TGTGCCAGCAGTGAAGGACAGGGGGCTGGAGGCTACACCTTC